Below are 9 T cell receptor beta chains sequenced from a single sample in a study of T cells after yellow fever vaccination. TCRdb processed the 5' RACE reads anew with MiXCR; each CDR3 protein has one entry. The sample has about 400,000 distinct CDR3 sequences, approximately 10% seen once. The sequenced sample was PBMCs, obtained on the day of the first yellow fever vaccination. Receptors originate from a man between 18 and 35 years old who received the YFV17D yellow fever vaccine.

J is TRBJ2-1 and V is TRBV11-2; 16 bases map to TRBD2. Germline V gene data show CDR1 as SGHAT and CDR2 as FQNNGV. The CDR3 runs 18 residues. J was trimmed by 4 bases and V by 5 bases; bases with no gene match: 8. The CDR3 nucleotides read TGTGCCAGCAGCCAAAGAGGGGGACTAGCGGGGGGGTACAATGAGCAGTTCTTC. It specifies CASSQRGGLAGGYNEQFF.

This clonotype occurred a few times. The V and J genes are TRBV6-5 and TRBJ2-3, with D tentatively TRBD1 (5 bases). CDR1 and CDR2 from the germline V gene are MNHEY and SVGAGI. V lost 8 bases to trimming and J lost 6 bases, with 9 bases between them. This CDR3 spans 11 amino acids. CDR3 loop: CASVQGDTQYF. The CDR3 nucleotides are TGTGCCAGCGTCCAGGGCGATACGCAGTATTTT.

This clonotype came up many times. The CDR3 reads CASSLGYAGEETQYF. The CDR3 coding sequence is TGTGCCAGCAGTTTAGGATACGCGGGGGAAGAGACCCAGTACTTC. The chain uses TRBV28 and TRBJ2-5; 7 bases agree with TRBD2. CDR3 length equals 15 residues. Germline CDR1 and CDR2: MDHEN and SYDVKM. Losses at the gene ends were 2 bases for V and 3 bases for J; bases not matched to a gene: 6.

The chain is built from TRBV4-3 and TRBJ1-5; unclear D gene. The V gene lost 0 bases and the J gene lost 3 bases, with 9 bases spanning the gap. Looked up from germline, CDR1 is LGHNA and CDR2 is YSLEER. The CDR3 length is 15 residues. CDR3 sequence: CASSQDWRFNQPQHF. CDR3 DNA sequence: TGCGCCAGCAGCCAAGATTGGCGTTTCAATCAGCCCCAGCATTTT.

The chain uses TRBV6-5 and TRBJ2-3, with 9 bases identical to TRBD2. Germline V CDR1 and CDR2: MNHEY, SVGAGI. J was trimmed by 2 bases and V by 3 bases; bases with no gene match: 6. There are 16 residues in the CDR3. CDR3 DNA sequence: TGTGCCAGCAGTTATTGGCTAGCGGGGCCCACAGATACGCAGTATTTT. It is translated as CASSYWLAGPTDTQYF.

This clonotype was counted many times. The gene calls are TRBV12-3 or TRBV12-4 and TRBJ1-5; the match to TRBD1 covers 7 bases. J gave up 2 bases and V 6 bases, and 1 base lay outside the gene matches. There are 13 residues in the CDR3. The CDR3 bases are TGTGCCAGCAGGGGGACAGGCAATCAGCCCCAGCATTTT. As protein: CASRGTGNQPQHF.

This CDR3 is CASSQDVGYNEQFF. The DNA for the CDR3 is TGCGCCAGCAGCCAAGATGTAGGGTACAATGAGCAGTTCTTC. V gene TRBV4-1 combines with J gene TRBJ2-1; no reliable D call. Trimming removed 0 bases at V and 4 bases at J, with 7 bases between. The CDR3 totals 14 residues. Germline lookup yields CDR1 MGHRA and CDR2 YSYEKL.

The chain carries TRBV7-2 and TRBJ2-5; no clear D. CDR1 and CDR2 from the germline V gene are SGHTA and FQGNSA. This CDR3 is built from 13 residues. The germline V and J ends were trimmed by 3 bases and 3 bases, with 8 bases remaining between them. CDR3 sequence (DNA): TGTGCCAGCAGCTTCTCAGCAAAAGAGACCCAGTACTTC. It is translated as CASSFSAKETQYF.

J is TRBJ2-1 and V is TRBV20-1, with D perhaps matching TRBD2 (5 bases). This CDR3 is built from 14 residues. Germline V gene sequence: CDR1 DFQATT, CDR2 SNEGSKA (reference sequence). Trimming stripped 3 bases from V and 0 bases from J, with 9 bases between. The CDR3 region has the DNA TGCAGTGCTAGTGGGAGAGGCTCCTACAATGAGCAGTTCTTC. Translating gives CSASGRGSYNEQFF.